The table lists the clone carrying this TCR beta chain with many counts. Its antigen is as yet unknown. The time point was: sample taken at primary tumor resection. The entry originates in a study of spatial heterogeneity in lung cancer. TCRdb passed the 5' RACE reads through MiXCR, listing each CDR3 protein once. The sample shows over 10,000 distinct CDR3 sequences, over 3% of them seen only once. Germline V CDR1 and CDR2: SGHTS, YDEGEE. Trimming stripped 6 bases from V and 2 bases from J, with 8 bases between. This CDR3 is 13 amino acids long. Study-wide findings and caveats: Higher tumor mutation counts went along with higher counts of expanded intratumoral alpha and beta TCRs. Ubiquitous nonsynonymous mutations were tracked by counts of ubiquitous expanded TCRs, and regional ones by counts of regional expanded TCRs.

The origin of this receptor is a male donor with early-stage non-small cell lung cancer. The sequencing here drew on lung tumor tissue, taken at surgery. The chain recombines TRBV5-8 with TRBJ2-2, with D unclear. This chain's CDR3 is CASNTVNTGELFF. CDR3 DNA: TGTGCCAGCAACACAGTTAACACCGGGGAGCTGTTTTTT.